A selection of T cell receptor beta chains follows, all from one sample in a study of CD8+CD57+ T cells in acquired aplastic anemia. MiXCR, applied by TCRdb to the reads, yields one record per CDR3 protein. The table has hundreds of thousands of distinct CDR3 sequences, almost 50% seen once. The material sequenced was sorted CD4+, CD8+, or CD8+CD57+ T cells (not recorded which) from PBMCs. The receptor source for this set is a human donor with aplastic anemia. Each CDR3 is given with its conserved first and last residue. A D gene is named only where the DNA matches it firmly. Not all rows give a size; the values are once, few, many and, for expanded clones, a class.

TRBJ2-7,TRBD2,TRBV7-2,few,TGTGCCAGCAGCTTAGACGGGCGGGGGAGGACGTACGAGCAGTACTTC,CASSLDGRGRTYEQYF
TRBJ1-2,.,TRBV29-1,.,TGCAGCGTTGAAGGAGGTCGGCTGGACTATGGCTACACCTTC,CSVEGGRLDYGYTF
TRBJ1-6,.,TRBV18,.,TGTGCCAGCTCACCACCGGCAGGGAATACTTCACCCCTCCACTTT,CASSPPAGNTSPLHF
TRBJ2-3,TRBD2,TRBV19,once,TGTGCCAGTAGTATGGCTAGCGGGAGGAGCACAGATACGCAGTATTTT,CASSMASGRSTDTQYF
TRBJ1-1,.,TRBV7-9,.,TGTGCCAGCAGCTTCTTTGGCAGCACTGAAGCTTTCTTT,CASSFFGSTEAFF
TRBJ2-7,.,TRBV7-9,.,TGTGCCAGCAGCTTAGGTTACAGCTACGAGCAGTACTTC,CASSLGYSYEQYF
TRBJ1-6,.,TRBV20-1,many,TGCAGTGCTAGGAGGCAGGGCGATTCACCCCTCCACTTT,CSARRQGDSPLHF
TRBJ2-7,.,TRBV7-2,many,TGTGCCAGCAGCCTGGGGCGGGGCCTCTCCTACGAGCAGTACTTC,CASSLGRGLSYEQYF
TRBJ2-4,.,TRBV12-3/TRBV12-4,few,TGTGCCAGCACCACTAACCAAAACATTCAGTACTTC,CASTTNQNIQYF
TRBJ1-1,TRBD1,TRBV6-5,.,TGTGCCAGCAGTTACTCGAGTTCTTTGACAGGGCGGTTCACTGAAGCTTTCTTT,CASSYSSSLTGRFTEAFF
TRBJ2-3,TRBD1,TRBV5-6,many,TGTGCCAGCAGTGAACAGGGGGCTGTGATCGCAGATACGCAGTATTTT,CASSEQGAVIADTQYF
TRBJ1-1,TRBD1,TRBV27,few,TGTGCCAGCAGTTTGGGGCCGGGGACAGGGGACGTAGCTTTCTTT,CASSLGPGTGDVAFF
TRBJ2-7,.,TRBV6-5,.,TGTGCCAGCAGTTACAATCGGGACACTGCCTACGAGCAGTACTTC,CASSYNRDTAYEQYF
TRBJ2-1,.,TRBV4-2,many,TGTGCCAGCAGCCAGGTTGAGGACTCAGACCGAACTTACAATGAGCAGTTCTTC,CASSQVEDSDRTYNEQFF
TRBJ2-2,TRBD1,TRBV10-1,few,TGCGCCAGCAGTGATATGGGACAGGATGACACCGGGGAGCTGTTTTTT,CASSDMGQDDTGELFF
TRBJ1-1,.,TRBV19,.,TGTGCCAGTAGCATAGGGCTCTGGACTGAAGCTTTCTTT,CASSIGLWTEAFF
TRBJ1-1,.,TRBV20-1,many,TGCAGTGCTAGAGATAGGGGACGGGGAAGGGACACTGAAGCTTTCTTT,CSARDRGRGRDTEAFF
TRBJ2-3,.,TRBV2,.,TGTGCCAGCAGTGAACAGTATGAGCAGTATTTT,CASSEQYEQYF
TRBJ1-4,.,TRBV29-1,once,TGCAGCGTTCTAGTTAGGACTAATGAAAAACTGTTTTTT,CSVLVRTNEKLFF
TRBJ1-4,TRBD1,TRBV5-1,many,TGCGCCAGCAGCCGTAGCGAGGGACAGGGGGGTGAAAAACTGTTTTTT,CASSRSEGQGGEKLFF
TRBJ2-5,.,TRBV28,many,TGTGCCAGCAGTTTGGGAGGGGGACAGCCGAAGACCCAGTACTTC,CASSLGGGQPKTQYF
TRBJ2-3,.,TRBV6-2/TRBV6-3,.,TGTGCCAGCAGTTATGGATACACAGATACGCAGTATTTT,CASSYGYTDTQYF
TRBJ1-2,.,TRBV7-9,many,TGTGCCAGCAGCTGGGCAGAACCCACAAATGGCTACACCTTC,CASSWAEPTNGYTF
TRBJ2-2,.,TRBV7-9,.,TGTGCCAGCAGCTTAGCGGCGGCAACCGGGGAGCTGTTTTTT,CASSLAAATGELFF
TRBJ1-1,.,TRBV20-1,many,TGCAGTGCTGACCGGGGTGCGAGCACTGAAGCTTTCTTT,CSADRGASTEAFF
TRBJ1-2,.,TRBV19,few,TGTGCCAGTAGCCCTCAGTTAGGAGGCTATGGCTACACCTTC,CASSPQLGGYGYTF
TRBJ1-4,.,TRBV6-6,many,TGTGCCAGCAGTCTTACCGCCACGGGAGAAAAACTGTTTTTT,CASSLTATGEKLFF
TRBJ1-2,TRBD1,TRBV2,.,TGTGCCAGCAGGGCGGACAGGCCCAACTATGGCTACACCTTC,CASRADRPNYGYTF
TRBJ2-2,.,TRBV5-1,.,TGCGCCAGCAGCTTGGTGGGGAAAAACACCGGGGAGCTGTTTTTT,CASSLVGKNTGELFF